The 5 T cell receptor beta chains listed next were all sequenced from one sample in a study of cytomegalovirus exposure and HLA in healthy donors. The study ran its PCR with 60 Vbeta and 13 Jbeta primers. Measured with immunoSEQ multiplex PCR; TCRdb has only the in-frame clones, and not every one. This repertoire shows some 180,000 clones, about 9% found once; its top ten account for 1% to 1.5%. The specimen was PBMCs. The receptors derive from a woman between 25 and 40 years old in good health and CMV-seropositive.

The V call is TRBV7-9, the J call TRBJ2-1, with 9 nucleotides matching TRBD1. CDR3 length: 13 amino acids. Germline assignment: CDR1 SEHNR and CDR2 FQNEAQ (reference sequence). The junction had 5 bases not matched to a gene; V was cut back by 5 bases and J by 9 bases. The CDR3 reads CASSIRDRVEQFF. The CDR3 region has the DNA TGTGCCAGCAGCATCCGGGACAGGGTTGAGCAGTTCTTC.

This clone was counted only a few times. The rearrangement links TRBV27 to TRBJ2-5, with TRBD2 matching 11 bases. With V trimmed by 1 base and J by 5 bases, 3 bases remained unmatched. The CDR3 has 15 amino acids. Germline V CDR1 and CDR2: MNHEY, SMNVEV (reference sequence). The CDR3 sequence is CASSLWASGRETQYF. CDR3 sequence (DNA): TGTGCCAGCAGTTTATGGGCTAGCGGGAGGGAGACCCAGTACTTC.

CDR3 nucleotides: TGTGCCAGCAGCCTTAGGGACTCTACTAACTATGGCTACACCTTC. This translates into CASSLRDSTNYGYTF. The genes are TRBV7-9 and TRBJ1-2; a weak D match, TRBD1 (5 bases). V lost 5 bases and J lost 0, with 13 bases in between. Germline loops: CDR1 SEHNR, CDR2 FQNEAQ (reference sequence). This CDR3 has 15 residues. The full variable domain, in which reference TRBV7-9 and TRBJ1-2 provide the parts outside the CDR3, is DTGVSQNPRHKITKRGQNVTFRCDPISEHNRLYWYRQTLGQGPEFLTYFQNEAQLEKSRLLSDRFSAERPKGSFSTLEIQRTEQGDSAMYLCASSLRDSTNYGYTFGSGTRLTVV.

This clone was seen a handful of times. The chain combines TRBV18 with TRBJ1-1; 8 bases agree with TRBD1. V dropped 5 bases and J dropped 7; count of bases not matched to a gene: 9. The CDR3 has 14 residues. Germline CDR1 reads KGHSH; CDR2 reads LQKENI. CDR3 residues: CASSTRQGWNEAFF. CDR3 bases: TGTGCCAGCTCAACGAGACAGGGGTGGAATGAAGCTTTCTTT.

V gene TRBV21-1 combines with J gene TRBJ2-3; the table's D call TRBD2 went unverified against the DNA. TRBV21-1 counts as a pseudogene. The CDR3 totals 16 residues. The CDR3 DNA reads TGTGCCAGCAGCACACCCCGACTAGCGGGGACAGATACGCAGTATTTT. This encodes CASSTPRLAGTDTQYF.